The 19 T cell receptor beta chains given below trace back to one sample, sequenced in a study of blood T cell repertoires in COVID-19. The assay was immunoSEQ multiplex PCR, and TCRdb's table has in-frame clones only and misses some. The sample shows about 42,000 clones, approximately 86% of them seen only once. Sequencing was carried out using peripheral blood. These receptors were taken from a human donor in a cohort sampled during active COVID-19.

The chain uses TRBV6-5 and TRBJ2-2, with 10 bases identical to TRBD2. Trimming took 6 bases from V and 5 from J; bases not matched to a gene: 3. The CDR3 is 14 amino acids. Germline V lookup: CDR1 MNHEY, CDR2 SVGAGI. Here the CDR3 DNA reads TGTGCCAGCAGATTAGCGGGGGGAACCGGGGAGCTGTTTTTT. Residues: CASRLAGGTGELFF.

The chain carries TRBV19 and TRBJ1-1; D gene ambiguous. The V gene's germline CDR1 is LNHDA and CDR2 SQIVND (reference sequence). V was clipped by 3 bases and J by 0 bases, with 14 bases between them. The CDR3 covers 16 residues. The CDR3 region has the DNA TGTGCCAGTAGTATGCCTAGGTCGGCGGTGAACACTGAAGCTTTCTTT. Encoded protein: CASSMPRSAVNTEAFF.

The chain uses TRBV27 and TRBJ1-3; D possibly corresponds to TRBD1 (5 bases). Germline lookup yields CDR1 MNHEY and CDR2 SMNVEV (reference sequence). This CDR3 has 18 amino acids. With 5 bases removed from V and 4 bases from J, the gap between germline ends came to 24 bases. The CDR3: CASSIPTLDSLSGNTIYF. The CDR3 region has the DNA TGTGCCAGCAGTATCCCTACCCTCGACAGCTTATCAGGAAACACCATATATTTT.

This clone was found once. CDR3 DNA sequence: TGTGCCAGTAGTATGGCAGGGGTACGGGACGAGCAGTACTTC. As protein: CASSMAGVRDEQYF. The chain uses TRBV19 and TRBJ2-7, with D possibly being TRBD1 (6 bases). The CDR3 totals 14 residues. V lost 3 bases and J 5 bases, leaving 14 bases between the germline ends. Per germline, CDR1 LNHDA and CDR2 SQIVND (reference sequence).

The chain uses TRBV27 and TRBJ2-7; 9 bases line up with TRBD1. This CDR3 spans 14 amino acids. Per the germline V gene, CDR1 is MNHEY and CDR2 is SMNVEV (reference sequence). The V gene end was trimmed by 3 bases and the J gene end by 2 bases; junction bases not matched to a gene: 2. DNA for the CDR3: TGTGCCAGCAGTTTTGGGACAGGGACCTACGAGCAGTACTTC. Translated: CASSFGTGTYEQYF.

CDR3 loop: CASSPSGGRGTDTQYF. The CDR3 region has the DNA TGTGCCAGCAGCCCTAGCGGGGGGAGGGGCACAGATACGCAGTATTTT. The chain has TRBV5-4 and TRBJ2-3, with TRBD2 identical over 11 bases. The V segment lost 4 bases and the J segment 1 base; nucleotides outside the gene matches: 5. CDR3 size: 16 residues. Germline V gives CDR1 SGHNT, CDR2 YYREEE (reference sequence).

CDR3 region: CASSPRAGNIGGEQYF. The CDR3 nucleotides are TGTGCCAGCAGCCCCAGGGCAGGGAACATAGGTGGGGAGCAGTACTTC. The chain recombines TRBV7-2 with TRBJ2-7; tentatively, D is TRBD1 (5 bases). The CDR3 spans 16 residues. The V end was cut by 5 bases, the J end by 7 bases, with 24 bases between. Germline V gene lookup returns CDR1 SGHTA and CDR2 FQGNSA.

The chain combines TRBV11-2 with TRBJ2-7; D ambiguous. This CDR3 is built from 12 residues. Deletions cut 5 bases from V and 6 bases from J, with 11 bases between. Germline CDR1 reads SGHAT; CDR2 reads FQNNGV. This CDR3 is CASSNGWSEQYF. In DNA form, the CDR3 reads TGTGCCAGCAGCAACGGGTGGTCCGAGCAGTACTTC.

The rearrangement links TRBV3-1 (or the pseudogene TRBV3-2) to TRBJ2-5; D possibly corresponds to TRBD2 (6 bases). Trimming removed 1 base from V and 4 bases from J, with 10 bases in between. This CDR3 contains 14 residues. Germline lookup yields CDR1 LGHDT and CDR2 YNNKEL (reference sequence). The CDR3 DNA is TGTGCCAGCAGCCAAGGGGGAGGATCAGAGACCCAGTACTTC. It codes for CASSQGGGSETQYF.

This clone was observed a few times. The chain has TRBV9 and TRBJ1-1; 7 bases map to TRBD1. The germline gives CDR1 SGDLS, CDR2 YYNGEE. Trimming at V came to 0 bases and at J to 7 bases, leaving 6 bases not matched to a gene. The CDR3 loop spans 14 amino acids. The CDR3 DNA sequence: TGTGCCAGCAGCGTAGGGGACAGCCTGCATGAAGCTTTCTTT. It codes for CASSVGDSLHEAFF.

V and J are TRBV10-3 and TRBJ2-6; 7 bases agree with TRBD1. This CDR3 is 18 amino acids long. V shed 0 bases, J shed 3 bases, and the junction held 8 bases outside the gene matches. Germline V CDR1 and CDR2: ENHRY, SYGVKD. The CDR3 DNA follows: TGTGCCATCAGTGAGTCGCACAGGGGAGCTGGTGGGGCCAACGTCCTGACTTTC. This gives the protein CAISESHRGAGGANVLTF.

V and J are TRBV6-5 and TRBJ1-1; D is possibly TRBD1 (6 bases). Germline-derived CDR1 and CDR2 are MNHEY and SVGAGI. The V end lost 4 bases, the J end lost 3 bases, and 6 bases lay between the germline ends. The CDR3 covers 12 residues. CDR3 DNA sequence: TGTGCCAGCAGTTCAGGGGACACTGAAGCTTTCTTT. Translating it yields CASSSGDTEAFF.

The chain recombines TRBV7-8 with TRBJ1-4; tentative D call: TRBD1 (5 bases). Trimming left V 5 bases short and J 8 bases short, with 15 bases between. The CDR3 loop spans 14 amino acids. CDR1 and CDR2 (germline): SGHVS, FQNEAQ. The CDR3 region has the DNA TGTGCCAGCAGCCCCAGGGTTGGCAGAGAAAAACTGTTTTTT. Translation gives CASSPRVGREKLFF. Full variable domain (outside the CDR3, taken from reference TRBV7-8 and TRBJ1-4): GAGVSQSPRYKVAKRGQDVALRCDPISGHVSLFWYQQALGQGPEFLTYFQNEAQLDKSGLPSDRFFAERPEGSVSTLKIQRTQQEDSAVYLCASSPRVGREKLFFGSGTQLSVL.

J is TRBJ2-1 and V is TRBV7-9; the D gene is possibly TRBD1 (5 bases). The CDR3 is 13 residues long. Looked up from germline, CDR1 is SEHNR and CDR2 is FQNEAQ (reference sequence). The ends were cut back, 4 bases at V and 5 bases at J, with 9 bases in the middle. CDR3 DNA: TGTGCCAGCAGCTCCCAGGGAAACAATGAGCAGTTCTTC. It codes for CASSSQGNNEQFF.

This clone was counted a few times. This chain uses TRBV2 with TRBJ2-6; a weak D match, TRBD1 (6 bases). Per the germline V gene, CDR1 is SNHLY and CDR2 is FYNNEI. Trimming cost V 5 bases and J 2 bases, with 10 bases left between them. The CDR3 runs 15 residues. The CDR3 is CASSSDRTGANVLTF. The CDR3 DNA sequence: TGTGCCAGCAGTAGTGACAGGACTGGGGCCAACGTCCTGACTTTC.

This CDR3 reads CASSFEGGTQYF. CDR3 DNA sequence: TGTGCCAGCAGCTTCGAAGGGGGGACCCAGTACTTC. V is TRBV7-3 and J is TRBJ2-5; possibly TRBD1 for D (6 bases). V was trimmed by 3 bases and J by 7 bases, leaving 9 bases between them. The CDR3 consists of 12 residues. Germline loops: CDR1 SGHTA, CDR2 FQGTGA.

The genes are TRBV11-2 and TRBJ2-1; 8 bases align to TRBD1. The CDR3 extends over 14 amino acids. The V and J ends lost 2 bases and 14 bases, in that order; junction bases with no gene match: 11. Per germline, CDR1 SGHAT and CDR2 FQNNGV. The CDR3, as DNA: TGTGCCAGCAGCTTACTCATCAGGGCGGACAGGGAGTTCTTC. It is translated as CASSLLIRADREFF.

Only a few counts were recorded for this clone. The gene calls are TRBV3-1 (or the pseudogene TRBV3-2) and TRBJ2-5; unclear D gene. The CDR3 loop spans 13 amino acids. Germline V gene data show CDR1 as LGHDT and CDR2 as YNNKEL (reference sequence). V was trimmed by 4 bases and J by 3 bases, leaving 9 bases between them. The CDR3 coding sequence is TGTGCCAGCAGCCGCCACCCTAAAGAGACCCAGTACTTC. Protein: CASSRHPKETQYF.

Only a few counts were recorded for this clone. The CDR3 region is CASSSFLAGSYNEQFF. The DNA of the CDR3 is TGTGCCAGCAGCTCATTTCTAGCGGGCTCCTACAATGAGCAGTTCTTC. This sequence joins TRBV11-1 and TRBJ2-1; 8 positions match TRBD2. The V segment lost 4 bases and the J segment 0 bases; nucleotides outside the gene matches: 5. Germline lookup yields CDR1 SGHAT and CDR2 FQDESV (reference sequence). The length of the CDR3 is 16 residues.